Following are 25 T cell receptor beta chains from one sample sequenced in a study of PD-1 blockade in classical Hodgkin lymphoma. The time point is: newly diagnosed, previously untreated cHL patient sample. Produced via immunoSEQ multiplex PCR; TCRdb's table is partial and in-frame only. Altogether over 15,000 clones are present, over 75% being singletons, with the ten largest covering around 7%. Input material: peripheral blood mononuclear cells (PBMCs). The receptors here all came from a human donor with classical Hodgkin lymphoma.

Here the CDR3 DNA reads TGTGCCAGCAGTGAAGGTCAAGGGATTGCTTACTACGAGCAGTACTTC. This sequence encodes CASSEGQGIAYYEQYF. The chain couples TRBV25-1 to TRBJ2-7; D is ambiguous. In germline, CDR1 is MGHDK, CDR2 SYGVNS. This CDR3 is 16 amino acids long. Trimming took off 2 bases at V and 3 bases at J, with 17 bases between the two ends.

V gene TRBV18 combines with J gene TRBJ2-1; the match to TRBD2 covers 12 bases. Germline-derived CDR1 and CDR2 are KGHSH and LQKENI. With V trimmed by 4 bases and J by 6 bases, 1 base remained unmatched. The CDR3 consists of 14 residues. The CDR3 is CASSRTSGTNEQFF. CDR3 coding DNA: TGTGCCAGCTCACGGACTAGCGGGACCAATGAGCAGTTCTTC.

The chain joins TRBV2 to TRBJ2-3; TRBD1 is a possible D gene (6 bases). V lost 8 bases and J 4 bases, leaving 16 bases between the germline ends. Germline CDR1 SNHLY, CDR2 FYNNEI. This CDR3 has 14 residues. In nucleotides, the CDR3 is TGTGCCAGCGGGGCAGGCCCAGGGGCAGATACGCAGTATTTT. Residues: CASGAGPGADTQYF.

This clone appeared a single time. The V gene is TRBV7-6, the J gene TRBJ2-3, with TRBD1 as a possible D gene (6 bases). V was cut by 3 bases and J by 6 bases, with 16 bases left in between. The CDR3 has 15 amino acids. In germline, CDR1 is SGHVS, CDR2 FNYEAQ. DNA of the CDR3: TGTGCCAGCAGCTTGACGTCGGGACATTACGATACGCAGTATTTT. Its protein is CASSLTSGHYDTQYF.

J is TRBJ2-1 and V is TRBV4-1, with a weak D call TRBD2 (6 bases). Trimming pared 5 bases from V and 4 bases from J, leaving 21 bases between. The V gene's germline CDR1 is MGHRA and CDR2 YSYEKL. CDR3 length: 17 amino acids. The CDR3 DNA reads TGCGCCAGCAGCTCGTCCATATCCGGGAGAAGTTACAATGAGCAGTTCTTC. Its translation: CASSSSISGRSYNEQFF.

The genes are TRBV6-5 and TRBJ2-1, with D perhaps matching TRBD1 (5 bases). The CDR3 is 13 amino acids. The germline gives CDR1 MNHEY, CDR2 SVGAGI. V lost 0 bases and J 9 bases, leaving 9 bases between the germline ends. The CDR3 coding sequence is TGTGCCAGCAGTTACTCGATAGGGGCTGAGCAGTTCTTC. Amino acids: CASSYSIGAEQFF.

V and J are TRBV6-6 and TRBJ2-5; TRBD1 might be the D (6 bases). CDR1 and CDR2 from the germline V gene are MNHNY and SVGAGI (reference sequence). The CDR3 length is 13 residues. Trimming stripped 10 bases from V and 4 bases from J, with 16 bases between. In DNA form, the CDR3 reads TGTGCCACCGCGGGCAGGGGATCAGAGACCCAGTACTTC. Translated: CATAGRGSETQYF.

The chain uses TRBV28 and TRBJ1-5; 8 bases agree with TRBD1. This CDR3 contains 14 residues. Germline trimming cut 6 bases from V and 7 bases from J; bases unmatched to any gene: 8. Germline V gives CDR1 MDHEN, CDR2 SYDVKM. The CDR3 here is CASRQTGAGQPQHF. CDR3 bases: TGTGCCAGCAGGCAGACAGGGGCCGGGCAGCCCCAGCATTTT.

The chain combines TRBV28 with TRBJ2-7, with D hard to call. With 2 bases removed from V and 6 bases from J, the gap between germline ends came to 8 bases. Germline V CDR1 and CDR2: MDHEN, SYDVKM. The CDR3 runs to 12 residues. CDR3 amino acids: CASSLLASEQYF. As DNA, the CDR3 is TGTGCCAGCAGTTTACTCGCTAGCGAGCAGTACTTC. The full variable domain, rest sourced from reference TRBV28 and TRBJ2-7, is DVKVTQSSRYLVKRTGEKVFLECVQDMDHENMFWYRQDPGLGLRLIYFSYDVKMKEKGDIPEGYSVSREKKERFSLILESASTNQTSMYLCASSLLASEQYFGPGTRLTVT.

This rearrangement joins TRBV30 to TRBJ1-5, with D maybe TRBD1 (5 bases). The CDR3 length is 13 residues. Trimming left V 2 bases short and J 4 bases short, with 9 bases between. Germline CDR1 GTSNPN, CDR2 SVGIG (reference sequence). The CDR3 region has the DNA TGTGCCTGGAGTAGGGACGATAATCAGCCCCAGCATTTT. It specifies CAWSRDDNQPQHF.

This clone was seen once. The genes are TRBV27 and TRBJ2-7; 7 positions agree with TRBD2. The CDR3 covers 14 residues. J was trimmed by 7 bases and V by 4 bases; bases with no gene match: 10. Germline CDR1 reads MNHEY; CDR2 reads SMNVEV (reference sequence). For the CDR3, the DNA is TGTGCCAGCAGTTGGGGGGGATCGTTCTGGGAGCAGTACTTC. Translating gives CASSWGGSFWEQYF.

V usage is TRBV12-5 and J usage is TRBJ1-5; the match to TRBD1 covers 9 bases. Per germline, CDR1 LGHNT and CDR2 FRNRAP. The CDR3 contains 15 residues. Trimming cost V 6 bases and J 4 bases; bases outside gene matches: 7. The CDR3 sequence is CASGHGTGWNQPQHF. The CDR3 nucleotides read TGTGCTAGTGGCCACGGGACAGGGTGGAATCAGCCCCAGCATTTT.

This clone showed up just once. The rearrangement uses TRBV6-5 and TRBJ1-1; D remains unclear. CDR1 and CDR2 from the germline V gene are MNHEY and SVGAGI. V was trimmed by 6 bases and J by 9 bases, leaving 17 bases between them. CDR3 length equals 13 residues. As DNA, the CDR3 is TGTGCCAGCAGCCCCCGGGGTGGGTGGAAAGCTTTCTTT. Protein product: CASSPRGGWKAFF.

This chain links TRBV4-2 with TRBJ2-1; D is perhaps TRBD1 or TRBD2 (5 bases each). V was pared by 3 bases and J by 5 bases, with 17 bases between. Germline lookup yields CDR1 LGHNA and CDR2 YNFKEQ. The CDR3 runs to 16 residues. This CDR3 reads CASSHPLGVKDNEQFF. The CDR3 DNA sequence: TGTGCCAGCAGCCACCCCCTGGGGGTAAAGGACAATGAGCAGTTCTTC.

This chain joins TRBV6-6 and TRBJ2-5; 7 nucleotides agree with TRBD2. The CDR3 has 15 residues. J was trimmed by 5 bases and V by 2 bases; bases with no gene match: 8. The germline CDR1 and CDR2 sequences are MNHNY and SVGAGI (reference sequence). DNA of the CDR3: TGTGCCAGCAGTTACGGGGGGGTCGGGAGGGAGACCCAGTACTTC. The encoded protein is CASSYGGVGRETQYF.

This chain links TRBV9 with TRBJ1-1; D remains unclear. Germline V gives CDR1 SGDLS, CDR2 YYNGEE. The CDR3 sequence is 13 residues long. V was trimmed by 0 bases and J by 0 bases, leaving 3 bases between them. CDR3 in amino acids: CASSVAVNTEAFF. Written as DNA, the CDR3 is TGTGCCAGCAGCGTAGCAGTGAACACTGAAGCTTTCTTT.

The V call is TRBV19, the J call TRBJ1-5; D not resolved. The CDR3 totals 15 residues. Trimming removed 8 bases at V and 2 bases at J, with 16 bases between. Germline assignment: CDR1 LNHDA and CDR2 SQIVND (reference sequence). CDR3 nucleotide sequence: TGTGCCAGTTCGGAGGTCCCGTGGGGCAATCAGCCCCAGCATTTT. It translates to CASSEVPWGNQPQHF.

The gene calls are TRBV7-3 and TRBJ2-3, with TRBD2 matching over 12 bases. Per germline, CDR1 SGHTA and CDR2 FQGTGA. The J segment lost 4 bases and the V segment lost 4 bases, leaving 9 bases of the junction unmatched. This CDR3 is 17 amino acids long. This chain's CDR3 is CASSSSSSGRAADTQYF. For the CDR3, the DNA is TGTGCCAGCAGCTCCTCCTCTAGCGGGAGGGCGGCAGATACGCAGTATTTT.

The chain couples TRBV2 to TRBJ2-1, with 10 positions matching TRBD2. V shed 5 bases and J 5 bases; nucleotides not matched to a gene: 18. This CDR3 contains 19 residues. Germline assignment: CDR1 SNHLY and CDR2 FYNNEI. The CDR3 DNA reads as TGTGCCAGCAGTCCGTCGGGGCTAGCGGGAGTCCGTAAGAACAATGAGCAGTTCTTC. It codes for CASSPSGLAGVRKNNEQFF.

The chain has TRBV9 and TRBJ2-3; D is possibly TRBD2 (6 bases). V was shortened by 0 bases and J by 0 bases, with 11 bases between the two germline ends. This CDR3 has 16 amino acids. Germline loops: CDR1 SGDLS, CDR2 YYNGEE. The CDR3 protein is CASSVGISGSTDTQYF. In DNA form, the CDR3 reads TGTGCCAGCAGCGTAGGTATTAGCGGAAGCACAGATACGCAGTATTTT.

The chain is built from TRBV29-1 and TRBJ2-3; D is undetermined. V gave up 6 bases and J gave up 2 bases, with 12 bases separating them. CDR1 and CDR2 (germline): SQVTM, ANQGSEA. CDR3 size: 13 residues. The CDR3 coding sequence is TGCAGCGTCGCCCCAGTTCTCACAGATACGCAGTATTTT. It translates to CSVAPVLTDTQYF.

This rearrangement joins TRBV23-1 to TRBJ1-5; TRBD1 agrees at 10 bases. TRBV23-1 is filed as an ORF, its function uncertain. This CDR3 contains 17 residues. J gave up 7 bases and V 2 bases, and 11 bases lay outside the gene matches. CDR3 sequence: CASSQPGDRGSKQPQHF. The CDR3 coding sequence is TGCGCCAGCAGTCAACCAGGGGACAGGGGATCGAAACAGCCCCAGCATTTT.

The V gene is TRBV27, the J gene TRBJ2-1; 7 bases fit TRBD1. CDR3 length: 15 amino acids. Trimming at V came to 3 bases and at J to 4 bases, leaving 6 bases not matched to a gene. CDR1 and CDR2 from the germline V gene are MNHEY and SMNVEV (reference sequence). CDR3 in DNA: TGTGCCAGCAGTTTCCCCCCGGACAGGTACAATGAGCAGTTCTTC. It specifies CASSFPPDRYNEQFF.

The chain links TRBV4-2 to TRBJ1-6, with D perhaps TRBD1 (6 bases). The CDR3 runs to 20 residues. V was trimmed by 4 bases and J by 0 bases, leaving 22 bases between them. Germline-derived CDR1 and CDR2 are LGHNA and YNFKEQ. The CDR3 DNA follows: TGTGCCAGCAGCCTCAAAGGGGGGGATTATTCGGGCTCCTATAATTCACCCCTCCACTTT. Amino acids: CASSLKGGDYSGSYNSPLHF.

CDR3 in DNA: TGTGCCAGCTCACCACAAAGACCGGGAGAGACCCAGTACTTC. This sequence encodes CASSPQRPGETQYF. The chain recombines TRBV18 with TRBJ2-5, with D unresolved. Germline CDR1 reads KGHSH; CDR2 reads LQKENI. Trimming removed 1 base at V and 4 bases at J, with 10 bases between. The length of the CDR3 is 14 residues.